This TCR beta chain was profiled in a study of Ad26.COV2.S vaccination and SARS-CoV-2 variants. Study in general: Donor was one of the participants in the Ad26.COV2.S arm of the COV1001 trial.

Generated by immunoSEQ multiplex PCR, the TCRdb table keeps only in-frame clones and is missing some. The sample contains some 350,000 clones, 70% to 90% of which appear only once. The treatment denotes: roughly 20 received Ad26.COV2.S at low or high dose, single or two shots; 5 received placebo; per-sample allocation not given. On day 63 after the first injection, vaccine and placebo recipients gave samples. Sequenced material: peripheral blood, taken in a trial of Ad26.COV2.S vaccine versus placebo. This clonotype was sampled from a person aged 18-60 years who received the Ad26.COV2.S COVID-19 vaccine or a placebo.

Written as DNA, the CDR3 is TGTGCCAGCAGCTTGGGGGGTGGGACCCGAAGGAATCAGCCCCAGCATTTT. Translated: CASSLGGGTRRNQPQHF. V and J are TRBV5-6 and TRBJ1-5; a weak D match, TRBD1 (5 bases). Germline CDR1 is SGHDT and CDR2 is YYEEEE. Trimming shortened V by 0 bases and J by 4 bases, and 17 bases separated the two germline ends. This CDR3 spans 17 amino acids.